The 10 T cell receptor beta chains below come from one sample, sequenced in a study of T cell repertoires in cytomegalovirus infection. TCRdb re-analysed the reads in MiXCR, keeping a single row per CDR3 protein. The data contain about 300,000 distinct CDR3 sequences, roughly a tenth of them seen just once; the ten biggest clones take up approximately 2.3%. Sequenced: PBMCs. The receptors originated from a human donor in good health (CMV status not recorded). Some clones in this sample may be carry-over from other donors' samples.

In this sample, this clonotype turned up a few times. This chain connects TRBV9 to TRBJ2-3; 14 positions agree with TRBD2. V shed 4 bases and J 5 bases; nucleotides not matched to a gene: 6. Per the germline V gene, CDR1 is SGDLS and CDR2 is YYNGEE. The CDR3 is made up of 16 amino acids. In DNA, the CDR3 is TGTGCCAGCAGCCGGACTAGCGGGGGGTTCGAAGATACGCAGTATTTT. It encodes CASSRTSGGFEDTQYF.

This clonotype was counted many times. The rearrangement links TRBV11-3 to TRBJ2-2; D gene ambiguous. The germline CDR1 and CDR2 sequences are SGHNT and YENEEA. V lost 0 bases and J 3 bases, leaving 2 bases between the germline ends. CDR3 length equals 13 residues. The CDR3 nucleotides read TGTGCCAGCAGCTTAGAGTACACCGGGGAGCTGTTTTTT. It encodes CASSLEYTGELFF.

The table lists this clonotype with many counts. The chain combines TRBV7-9 with TRBJ2-1, with unresolved D. Trimming cost V 0 bases and J 7 bases, with 7 bases left between them. The CDR3 sequence is 13 residues long. The germline V gene has CDR1 SEHNR and CDR2 FQNEAQ (reference sequence). The CDR3 here is CASSLALGNEQFF. The CDR3 DNA sequence: TGTGCCAGCAGCTTAGCCCTAGGTAATGAGCAGTTCTTC.

The chain's CDR3 is CASSPQGATGNTEAFF. The CDR3 region has the DNA TGTGCCAGCTCACCACAGGGTGCCACGGGGAACACTGAAGCTTTCTTT. The V and J genes are TRBV18 and TRBJ1-1; D is unresolved. V lost 1 base, J lost 1 base, and 13 bases lay in between. The CDR3 spans 16 residues. Germline loops: CDR1 KGHSH, CDR2 LQKENI.

This clonotype was observed many times. This chain joins TRBV20-1 and TRBJ2-7; 8 bases fit TRBD1. The J segment lost 4 bases and the V segment lost 3 bases, leaving 8 bases of the junction unmatched. The CDR3 covers 14 residues. Germline loops: CDR1 DFQATT, CDR2 SNEGSKA (reference sequence). This CDR3 is CSASRGTGSYEQYF. Written as DNA, the CDR3 is TGCAGTGCTAGTAGGGGGACAGGTAGTTACGAGCAGTACTTC.

There are many counts of this clonotype. This chain connects TRBV19 to TRBJ2-3; D remains ambiguous. Germline CDR1 LNHDA, CDR2 SQIVND (reference sequence). This CDR3 has 13 amino acids. V was shortened by 5 bases and J by 5 bases, with 11 bases between the two germline ends. CDR3 residues: CASSAPSLDTQYF. CDR3 nucleotides: TGTGCCAGTAGTGCGCCTAGTCTAGATACGCAGTATTTT.

This clonotype has only a few counts. V is TRBV15 and J is TRBJ2-1; 10 bases are a match to TRBD2. J was trimmed by 7 bases and V by 6 bases; bases with no gene match: 3. This CDR3 has 13 amino acids. CDR1 is LNHNV, CDR2 YYDKDF, per germline (reference sequence). Written as DNA, the CDR3 is TGTGCCACCAGACAGCGGGGGGGGAATGAGCAGTTCTTC. Its protein product is CATRQRGGNEQFF.

Ten or more counts support this clonotype. This rearrangement joins TRBV10-3 to TRBJ2-7; the match to TRBD1 covers 8 bases. V dropped 5 bases and J dropped 3; count of bases not matched to a gene: 6. Germline-derived CDR1 and CDR2 are ENHRY and SYGVKD. The CDR3 is made up of 14 amino acids. CDR3 sequence reads: CAISLDRGSYEQYF. The CDR3 bases are TGTGCCATCAGTCTCGACAGGGGAAGCTACGAGCAGTACTTC.

The chain couples TRBV7-3 to TRBJ2-1; D unclear. Looked up from germline, CDR1 is SGHTA and CDR2 is FQGTGA. The CDR3 contains 15 residues. V was cut by 5 bases and J by 3 bases, with 14 bases left in between. CDR3 coding DNA: TGTGCCAGCAGCCCCACAACGGGTCTCTACAATGAGCAGTTCTTC. Amino acids: CASSPTTGLYNEQFF.

In its sample, this clonotype was seen many times. The chain uses TRBV28 and TRBJ2-7; D not certain. Germline-derived CDR1 and CDR2 are MDHEN and SYDVKM. V gave up 6 bases and J gave up 10 bases, with 16 bases separating them. This CDR3 has 12 residues. CDR3 DNA: TGTGCCAGCAGCACAACAAGTTTCGATCAGTACGTC. This gives the protein CASSTTSFDQYV.